This T cell receptor beta chain was sequenced in a study of identical twins. Template switching, a step in the protocol, added a universal primer site, and cDNA carried unique molecular identifiers. TCRdb reprocessed the 5' RACE reads via MiXCR and lists one record per CDR3 protein. The data contain 310,000 or so distinct CDR3 sequences, approximately 8% of them singletons. The length of the CDR3 is 15 residues. V lost 1 base to trimming and J lost 7 bases, with 15 bases between them. Looked up from germline, CDR1 is SGHKS and CDR2 is YYEKEE (reference sequence). Study outcomes and limitations: Memory repertoires lacked the insertion deficit that abundant cord blood beta clonotypes showed. Among beta out-of-frame sequences, excess sharing between twins appeared weaker.

This clonotype was seen repeatedly, ten times or more. Its antigen is not known. The data also belong to a second study, concerning yellow fever vaccine responses in identical twins. That work states: The authors reported partly convergent, partly personalized vaccine responses in identical twins.

Sequencing was performed on memory (CD45RO+) T cells sorted from blood. The clonotype originates from a woman aged 18-30 years in good health. The V and J genes are TRBV5-5 and TRBJ2-1; possible D gene TRBD2, 5 bases. CDR3 nucleotide sequence: TGTGCCAGCAGCTTGTTGGCTAGCAGTCTGAATGAGCAGTTCTTC. Encoded protein: CASSLLASSLNEQFF.